The 18 T cell receptor beta chains listed next were all sequenced from one sample in a study of T cell changes during pregnancy in multiple sclerosis. Generated by immunoSEQ multiplex PCR, the TCRdb table keeps only in-frame clones and is missing some. The sample shows more than 25,000 clones, approximately 86% of them seen only once. Sequenced here: CD8+ T cells from peripheral blood mononuclear cells, sampled in the first trimester of pregnancy. Receptor source: a female donor with multiple sclerosis, enrolled in a pregnancy study.

This sequence joins TRBV6-1 and TRBJ2-2; D ambiguous. This CDR3 has 15 amino acids. The germline V gene has CDR1 MNHNS and CDR2 SASEGT. The V and J ends lost 1 base and 4 bases respectively, with 10 bases between them. Here the CDR3 reads CASSEESSGTGELFF. The CDR3 DNA follows: TGTGCCAGCAGTGAAGAGTCTAGTGGCACCGGGGAGCTGTTTTTT.

The V and J genes are TRBV14 and TRBJ2-3; D unresolved. Germline assignment: CDR1 SGHDN and CDR2 FVKESK. CDR3 size: 14 residues. Trimming cost V 1 base and J 6 bases, with 11 bases left between them. CDR3 DNA: TGTGCCAGCAGCCAAGCAATACTACATGATACGCAGTATTTT. It translates to CASSQAILHDTQYF.

The rearrangement uses TRBV28 and TRBJ2-7, with TRBD2 matching over 8 bases. Germline values: CDR1 MDHEN, CDR2 SYDVKM. The CDR3 extends over 13 amino acids. V trimming: 4 bases; J trimming: 4 bases; junction bases outside the gene matches: 3. CDR3 residues: CASSWREVYEQYF. The DNA for the CDR3 is TGTGCCAGCAGTTGGCGGGAGGTGTACGAGCAGTACTTC. Looking up the rest from reference TRBV28 and TRBJ2-7 gives the full variable domain: DVKVTQSSRYLVKRTGEKVFLECVQDMDHENMFWYRQDPGLGLRLIYFSYDVKMKEKGDIPEGYSVSREKKERFSLILESASTNQTSMYLCASSWREVYEQYFGPGTRLTVT.

The chain combines TRBV15 with TRBJ2-7; 13 nucleotides align to TRBD2. V dropped 8 bases and J dropped 2; count of bases not matched to a gene: 3. Per the germline V gene, CDR1 is LNHNV and CDR2 is YYDKDF (reference sequence). The CDR3 runs 14 residues. The DNA for the CDR3 is TGTGCCACCTCCGGGACTAGCGGGGCCTACGAGCAGTACTTC. Residues: CATSGTSGAYEQYF.

This clone has only a few counts. This rearrangement joins TRBV7-9 to TRBJ1-4, with D uncertain. Per germline, CDR1 SEHNR and CDR2 FQNEAQ (reference sequence). V lost 4 bases to trimming and J lost 4 bases, with 7 bases between them. CDR3 length equals 13 residues. CDR3 sequence: CASSSGLNEKLFF. The CDR3 DNA follows: TGTGCCAGCAGCTCTGGACTTAATGAAAAACTGTTTTTT.

The chain is built from TRBV7-9 and TRBJ2-3, with 10 bases matching TRBD1. This CDR3 region has 16 residues. The J segment lost 1 base and the V segment lost 5 bases, leaving 6 bases of the junction unmatched. In germline, CDR1 is SEHNR, CDR2 FQNEAQ (reference sequence). CDR3 sequence (DNA): TGTGCCAGCAGCACCACCGGGACAGGGGGCACAGATACGCAGTATTTT. This encodes CASSTTGTGGTDTQYF. Supplemented by reference TRBV7-9 and TRBJ2-3, the full variable domain reads DTGVSQNPRHKITKRGQNVTFRCDPISEHNRLYWYRQTLGQGPEFLTYFQNEAQLEKSRLLSDRFSAERPKGSFSTLEIQRTEQGDSAMYLCASSTTGTGGTDTQYFGPGTRLTVL.

The V and J genes are TRBV19 and TRBJ1-1, with unresolved D. This CDR3 is 14 amino acids long. Germline CDR1 LNHDA, CDR2 SQIVND (reference sequence). The V gene lost 10 bases and the J gene lost 1 base, with 16 bases spanning the gap. CDR3 sequence reads: CATHETRRNTEAFF. DNA of the CDR3: TGTGCCACTCATGAAACCAGGCGGAACACTGAAGCTTTCTTT.

The chain couples TRBV6-5 to TRBJ2-1, with no clear D. V was cut by 5 bases and J by 8 bases, with 10 bases left in between. The CDR3 sequence is 12 residues long. Germline CDR1 reads MNHEY; CDR2 reads SVGAGI. The CDR3 sequence: CASSQAWDEQFF. As DNA, the CDR3 is TGTGCCAGCAGTCAGGCGTGGGATGAGCAGTTCTTC.

J is TRBJ1-4 and V is TRBV2; a weak D match, TRBD1 (6 bases). Looked up from germline, CDR1 is SNHLY and CDR2 is FYNNEI. CDR3 length: 14 residues. V gave up 7 bases and J gave up 4 bases, with 13 bases separating them. CDR3 nucleotide sequence: TGTGCCAGCAAAGGGGGGGGGATTAATGAAAAACTGTTTTTT. It encodes CASKGGGINEKLFF.

This clone was seen more than once but under ten times. J is TRBJ2-1 and V is TRBV27; D not certain. Trimming left V 6 bases short and J 1 base short, with 10 bases between. The CDR3 loop spans 14 amino acids. From germline, CDR1 is MNHEY and CDR2 SMNVEV (reference sequence). CDR3 sequence: CASSVDSSYNEQFF. The DNA for the CDR3 is TGTGCCAGCAGCGTCGATAGTTCCTACAATGAGCAGTTCTTC.

V usage is TRBV5-6 and J usage is TRBJ2-3; TRBD2 matches 8 bases. The CDR3 has 15 amino acids. V lost 2 bases, J lost 8 bases, and 10 bases stayed unmatched. The germline V gene has CDR1 SGHDT and CDR2 YYEEEE. CDR3 DNA sequence: TGTGCCAGCAGCTTCGGGGGCCCGGGGGGGGTTACGCAGTATTTT. Protein sequence: CASSFGGPGGVTQYF.

V is TRBV11-2 and J is TRBJ2-3; D is ambiguous. The CDR3 totals 12 residues. V lost 6 bases to trimming and J lost 5 bases, with 9 bases between them. CDR1 is SGHAT and CDR2 is FQNNGV in the germline V gene. CDR3 protein: CASRRILDTQYF. In nucleotides, the CDR3 is TGTGCCAGCAGGCGAATCCTAGATACGCAGTATTTT.

V is TRBV4-1 and J is TRBJ2-3; the match to TRBD2 covers 7 bases. Germline V gene lookup returns CDR1 MGHRA and CDR2 YSYEKL. The CDR3 extends over 15 amino acids. Germline trimming cut 5 bases from V and 1 base from J; bases unmatched to any gene: 6. This CDR3 reads CASSGGGSGTDTQYF. The CDR3 nucleotides are TGCGCCAGCAGCGGGGGGGGGAGTGGCACAGATACGCAGTATTTT.

The chain links TRBV7-9 to TRBJ2-3; D is perhaps TRBD2 (6 bases). Trimming removed 5 bases from V and 2 bases from J, with 11 bases in between. Germline lookup yields CDR1 SEHNR and CDR2 FQNEAQ (reference sequence). The CDR3 loop spans 14 amino acids. This CDR3 is CASSPGGTTDTQYF. CDR3 DNA sequence: TGTGCCAGCAGCCCCGGGGGAACCACAGATACGCAGTATTTT.

The V call is TRBV27, the J call TRBJ2-7; 10 bases align to TRBD2. This CDR3 is built from 18 residues. The V gene end was trimmed by 0 bases and the J gene end by 3 bases; junction bases not matched to a gene: 11. Germline CDR1 and CDR2: MNHEY and SMNVEV (reference sequence). The CDR3 bases are TGTGCCAGCAGTTTATCCGCCAGCGGGAGGGCCGAGGTCTACGAGCAGTACTTC. Residues: CASSLSASGRAEVYEQYF.

The chain joins TRBV7-3 to TRBJ2-2; 11 bases are shared with TRBD1. Germline assignment: CDR1 SGHTA and CDR2 FQGTGA. J lost 5 bases, V lost 5 bases, and 4 bases had no gene match. CDR3 length equals 15 residues. DNA for the CDR3: TGTGCCAGCAGCCCCGGGACAGGGGGTACCGGGGAGCTGTTTTTT. Translation gives CASSPGTGGTGELFF.

The chain combines TRBV29-1 with TRBJ2-3; 7 nucleotides agree with TRBD2. The germline V gene encodes CDR1 SQVTM and CDR2 ANQGSEA. The CDR3 has 13 residues. CDR3 bases: TGCAGTCTCGGGGCGGGGGAGGAAGATACGCAGTATTTT. Residues: CSLGAGEEDTQYF.

This chain joins TRBV4-3 and TRBJ1-2, with 7 bases lining up with TRBD1. From germline, CDR1 is LGHNA and CDR2 YSLEER. Trimming at V came to 1 base and at J to 2 bases, leaving 1 base not matched to a gene. The CDR3 spans 14 residues. Written as DNA, the CDR3 is TGCGCCAGCAGCCAAGCAGGGGGAAACTATGGCTACACCTTC. Translation gives CASSQAGGNYGYTF.